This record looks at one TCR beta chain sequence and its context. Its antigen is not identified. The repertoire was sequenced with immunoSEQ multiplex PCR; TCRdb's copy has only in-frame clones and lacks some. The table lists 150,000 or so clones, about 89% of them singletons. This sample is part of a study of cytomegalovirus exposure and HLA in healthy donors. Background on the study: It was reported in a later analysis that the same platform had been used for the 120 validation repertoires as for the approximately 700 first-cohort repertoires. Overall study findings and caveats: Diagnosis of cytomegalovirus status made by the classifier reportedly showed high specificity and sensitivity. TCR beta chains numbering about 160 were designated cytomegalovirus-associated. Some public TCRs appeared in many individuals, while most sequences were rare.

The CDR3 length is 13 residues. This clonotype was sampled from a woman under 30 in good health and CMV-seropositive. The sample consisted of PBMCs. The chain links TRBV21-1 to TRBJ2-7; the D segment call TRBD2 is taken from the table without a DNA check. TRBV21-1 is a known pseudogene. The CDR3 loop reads CATAGGESYEQYF. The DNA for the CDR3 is TGTGCCACGGCGGGGGGCGAATCGTACGAGCAGTACTTC.